The source of this TCR beta chain is a study of cytomegalovirus exposure and HLA in healthy donors. Study-wide findings and caveats: The authors later found most CMV-associated TCR beta chains appeared HLA-restricted. Specificity of a few CMV-associated chains for CMV antigens was verified in vitro. A later look showed TCR association rates differing by HLA locus, highest for DRB1 and lowest for HLA-C. Generally TCR sequences proved uncommon, though certain public TCRs appeared in numerous donors.

PCR involved 60 Vbeta and 13 Jbeta primers. Here immunoSEQ multiplex PCR was the method, and the copy in TCRdb shows in-frame clones only, minus some. This sample contains 100,000 to 150,000 clones. Note on this clone: Its antigen remains unidentified.

V was clipped by 2 bases and J by 4 bases; unmatched bases: 6. The CDR3 length is 15 residues. Germline-derived CDR1 and CDR2 are MNHEY and SVGAGI. This TCR was sampled from a man aged 40-49 years in good health and CMV-seronegative. The sequenced material came from PBMCs. The gene calls are TRBV6-5 and TRBJ2-7, with 9 bases matching TRBD2. The CDR3 DNA reads as TGTGCCAGCAGTTACCGGGCGGGAGGGCCTTACGAGCAGTACTTC. Protein sequence: CASSYRAGGPYEQYF.